What follows are 20 T cell receptor beta chains derived from one specimen sequenced in a study of beta chain features in type 1 diabetes. What was sequenced were expressed TCRB transcripts, since all of the isolated RNA had been reverse transcribed. TCRdb's copy holds only in-frame clones and misses some; the assay was immunoSEQ multiplex PCR. The sample lists 390,000 or so clones, over 11% occurring once. Sample: naive CD4+ T cells from blood. Receptors were obtained from a man aged 30 to 39 in good health.

This clone has only a few counts. The chain links TRBV10-3 to TRBJ2-1; no firm D call. With 2 bases removed from V and 5 bases from J, the gap between germline ends came to 10 bases. Germline V CDR1 and CDR2: ENHRY, SYGVKD. This CDR3 has 14 amino acids. CDR3 region: CAISERYQDNEQFF. The CDR3 DNA reads as TGTGCCATCAGTGAGAGATACCAAGACAATGAGCAGTTCTTC.

CDR3 region: CASSQDPAGALQETQYF. CDR3 nucleotides: TGCGCCAGCAGCCAAGATCCAGCGGGTGCCTTGCAAGAGACCCAGTACTTC. The chain is built from TRBV4-1 and TRBJ2-5, with D maybe TRBD2 (6 bases). The CDR3 extends over 17 amino acids. In germline, CDR1 is MGHRA, CDR2 YSYEKL. V lost 0 bases, J lost 2 bases, and 16 bases lay in between.

Concerning this clone: Without the conserved terminal phenylalanine or tryptophan, this CDR3 likely stems from a read error. This chain links TRBV30 with TRBJ1-1; a weak D match, TRBD1 (5 bases). Germline assignment: CDR1 GTSNPN and CDR2 SVGIG (reference sequence). The CDR3 has 11 amino acids. V was clipped by 2 bases and J by 11 bases, with 12 bases between them. The CDR3 here is CAWSPGSTAFL. As DNA, the CDR3 is TGTGCCTGGAGTCCAGGGAGTACGGCTTTCCTT.

Of note for this clone: A read error may explain this, as a much larger clone is one base away. J is TRBJ2-6 and V is TRBV27; D uncertain. Germline CDR1 MNHEY, CDR2 SMNVEV (reference sequence). There are 13 residues in the CDR3. Trimming took 6 bases from V and 0 from J, leaving 3 bases between them. CDR3 sequence reads: CASRYSGANVLTF. The CDR3 DNA sequence: TGTGCCAGCAGGTACTCTGGGGCCAACGTCCTGACTTTC.

This clone was recorded a few times. The chain carries TRBV5-4 and TRBJ2-1, with a possible D match to TRBD2 (5 bases). The CDR3 has 15 residues. Germline V gene lookup returns CDR1 SGHNT and CDR2 YYREEE (reference sequence). The germline V and J ends were trimmed by 3 bases and 4 bases, with 14 bases remaining between them. The CDR3 is CASSSLGLAYNEQFF. The CDR3 nucleotides read TGTGCCAGCAGCTCCCTGGGGTTAGCGTACAATGAGCAGTTCTTC. The whole variable domain, filled in from reference TRBV5-4 and TRBJ2-1, reads ETGVTQSPTHLIKTRGQQVTLRCSSQSGHNTVSWYQQALGQGPQFIFQYYREEENGRGNFPPRFSGLQFPNYSSELNVNALELDDSALYLCASSSLGLAYNEQFFGPGTRLTVL.

This clone has only a few counts. The chain carries TRBV7-9 and TRBJ1-2; D uncertain. The CDR3 extends over 12 amino acids. CDR1 is SEHNR and CDR2 is FQNEAQ in the germline V gene (reference sequence). V gave up 8 bases and J gave up 4 bases, with 11 bases separating them. DNA of the CDR3: TGTGCCAGCGAGAAGGGCACCTATGGCTACACCTTC. It codes for CASEKGTYGYTF.

The CDR3: CASSFAEGPDTQYF. CDR3 DNA: TGTGCCAGCAGCTTTGCCGAGGGCCCAGATACGCAGTATTTT. The chain uses TRBV5-4 and TRBJ2-3; D is possibly TRBD2 (5 bases). Deletions cut 2 bases from V and 4 bases from J, with 11 bases between. Germline loops: CDR1 SGHNT, CDR2 YYREEE (reference sequence). The CDR3 is made up of 14 amino acids.

This clone was counted once. V gene TRBV7-6 combines with J gene TRBJ2-7; TRBD1 might be the D (5 bases). The CDR3 is 14 residues long. The V end was cut by 1 base, the J end by 7 bases, with 14 bases between. The V gene's germline CDR1 is SGHVS and CDR2 FNYEAQ. In nucleotides, the CDR3 is TGTGCCAGCAGCTTAGGCAGGGATCTCGGGGAGCAGTACTTC. Amino acids: CASSLGRDLGEQYF.

This chain links TRBV9 with TRBJ2-6; D not certain. This CDR3 has 13 amino acids. Trimming cost V 3 bases and J 4 bases, with 5 bases left between them. CDR1 and CDR2 from the germline V gene are SGDLS and YYNGEE. The chain's CDR3 is CASSGVGANVLTF. CDR3 in DNA: TGTGCCAGCAGCGGCGTGGGGGCCAACGTCCTGACTTTC. The entire variable domain, with the rest obtained from reference TRBV9 and TRBJ2-6, is as follows: DSGVTQTPKHLITATGQRVTLRCSPRSGDLSVYWYQQSLDQGLQFLIQYYNGEERAKGNILERFSAQQFPDLHSELNLSSLELGDSALYFCASSGVGANVLTFGAGSRLTVL.

The genes are TRBV9 and TRBJ1-2; no clear D. CDR1 is SGDLS and CDR2 is YYNGEE in the germline V gene. The CDR3 contains 14 residues. Deletions cut 1 base from V and 4 bases from J, with 11 bases between. The CDR3 is CASSVLGKAYGYTF. The CDR3 DNA reads as TGTGCCAGCAGCGTACTGGGGAAGGCCTATGGCTACACCTTC.

The sample holds a few counts of this clone. The sample holds other DNA sequences that translate to the same CDR3. The chain carries TRBV19 and TRBJ2-3; D perhaps matches TRBD2 (5 bases). From germline, CDR1 is LNHDA and CDR2 SQIVND (reference sequence). V was trimmed by 6 bases and J by 0 bases, leaving 10 bases between them. This CDR3 is 14 amino acids long. CDR3 loop: CASSISGSTDTQYF. The CDR3 region has the DNA TGTGCCAGTAGCATAAGCGGTAGCACAGATACGCAGTATTTT.

The gene calls are TRBV5-1 and TRBJ1-4; D is uncertain. CDR3 length: 14 residues. Trimming pared 1 base from V and 0 bases from J, leaving 4 bases between. Germline-derived CDR1 and CDR2 are SGHRS and YFSETQ. CDR3 in DNA: TGCGCCAGCAGCTTGAGAACAACTAATGAAAAACTGTTTTTT. Its protein product is CASSLRTTNEKLFF.

The chain combines TRBV10-3 with TRBJ1-5; no clear D gene. Per the germline V gene, CDR1 is ENHRY and CDR2 is SYGVKD. The germline V and J ends were trimmed by 4 bases and 0 bases, with 7 bases remaining between them. This CDR3 region has 14 residues. DNA for the CDR3: TGTGCCATCAGTGGTCAGGTTAGCAATCAGCCCCAGCATTTT. This sequence encodes CAISGQVSNQPQHF.

This clone was detected a few times. In DNA form, the CDR3 reads TGTGCCAGTAAGGACACATGGTCAGATACGCAGTATTTT. This encodes CASKDTWSDTQYF. V is TRBV19 and J is TRBJ2-3, with a weak D call TRBD1 (5 bases). The V gene's germline CDR1 is LNHDA and CDR2 SQIVND (reference sequence). The CDR3 loop spans 13 amino acids. The V end was cut by 7 bases, the J end by 4 bases, with 12 bases between.

V usage is TRBV4-2 and J usage is TRBJ1-5; D is perhaps TRBD1 (5 bases). V was clipped by 0 bases and J by 0 bases, with 15 bases between them. CDR1 is LGHNA, CDR2 YNFKEQ, per germline. The CDR3 is 18 amino acids. In DNA, the CDR3 is TGTGCCAGCAGCCAAGATTTCGGGGCACGGAATAGCAATCAGCCCCAGCATTTT. Translation gives CASSQDFGARNSNQPQHF.

The CDR3 region is CSVYPSTRTGDSYGYTF. The CDR3 DNA follows: TGCAGCGTTTATCCGAGTACCCGGACAGGGGATTCCTATGGCTACACCTTC. The J gene is TRBJ1-2, the V gene TRBV29-1, with TRBD1 matching over 9 bases. The CDR3 length is 17 residues. Looked up from germline, CDR1 is SQVTM and CDR2 is ANQGSEA. The trim removed 5 bases at V and 4 bases at J, leaving 17 bases unmatched. Supplemented by reference TRBV29-1 and TRBJ1-2, the full variable domain reads SAVISQKPSRDICQRGTSLTIQCQVDSQVTMMFWYRQQPGQSLTLIATANQGSEATYESGFVIDKFPISRPNLTFSTLTVSNMSPEDSSIYLCSVYPSTRTGDSYGYTFGSGTRLTVV.

The CDR3 loop reads CASSLAGLAGVEQFF. CDR3 coding DNA: TGTGCCAGCAGCTTGGCCGGGCTAGCGGGAGTTGAGCAGTTCTTC. The chain uses TRBV5-6 and TRBJ2-1; the match to TRBD2 covers 10 bases. After removal of 0 bases from V and 9 bases from J, the junction contained 6 bases not matched to a gene. Per germline, CDR1 SGHDT and CDR2 YYEEEE. CDR3 size: 15 residues.

The table lists this clone with a few counts. This rearrangement joins TRBV27 to TRBJ2-1; D unresolved. Germline CDR1 and CDR2: MNHEY and SMNVEV (reference sequence). This CDR3 is 15 amino acids long. Trimming removed 2 bases at V and 9 bases at J, with 17 bases between. The CDR3 loop is CASSLRWPGFGEQFF. CDR3 nucleotides: TGTGCCAGCAGTTTAAGATGGCCCGGTTTTGGTGAGCAGTTCTTC.

This chain joins TRBV7-2 and TRBJ2-3, with D tentatively TRBD2 (5 bases). This CDR3 region has 15 residues. The V gene lost 3 bases and the J gene lost 0 bases, with 10 bases spanning the gap. Germline lookup yields CDR1 SGHTA and CDR2 FQGNSA. In nucleotides, the CDR3 is TGTGCCAGCAGCTTTCGAGGGATCAGCACAGATACGCAGTATTTT. Amino acids: CASSFRGISTDTQYF.

Only a few counts were recorded for this clone. The rearrangement uses TRBV6-5 and TRBJ2-1; tentatively, D is TRBD1 (6 bases). This CDR3 comprises 14 residues. Looked up from germline, CDR1 is MNHEY and CDR2 is SVGAGI. V gave up 5 bases and J gave up 9 bases, with 17 bases separating them. CDR3 in amino acids: CASSRDKIGSEQFF. CDR3 nucleotide sequence: TGTGCCAGCAGTAGGGACAAAATTGGGAGTGAGCAGTTCTTC.